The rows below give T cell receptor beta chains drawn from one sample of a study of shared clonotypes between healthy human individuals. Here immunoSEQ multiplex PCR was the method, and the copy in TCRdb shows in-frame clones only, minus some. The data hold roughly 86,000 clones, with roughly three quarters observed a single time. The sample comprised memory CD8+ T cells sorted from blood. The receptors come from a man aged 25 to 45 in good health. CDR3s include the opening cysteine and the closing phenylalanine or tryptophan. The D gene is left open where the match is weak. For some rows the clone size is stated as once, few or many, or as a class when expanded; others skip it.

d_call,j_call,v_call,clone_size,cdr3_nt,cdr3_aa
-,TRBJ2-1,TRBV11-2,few,TGTGCCAGCAGCTTACGCTACGACTACAATGAGCAGTTCTTC,CASSLRYDYNEQFF
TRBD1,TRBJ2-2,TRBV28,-,TGTGCCAGCAGGAAGTACAGGGGGCGCACCGGGGAGCTGTTTTTT,CASRKYRGRTGELFF
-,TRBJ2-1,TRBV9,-,TGTGCCAGCAGCGTAGACTCTGCATATGAGCAGTTCTTC,CASSVDSAYEQFF
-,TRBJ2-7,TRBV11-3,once,TGTGCCAGCAGTTCCGACTTGACCGAGCAGTACTTC,CASSSDLTEQYF
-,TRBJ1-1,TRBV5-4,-,TGTGCCAGCAGCCTCACTGGAGTGGACACTGAAGCTTTCTTT,CASSLTGVDTEAFF
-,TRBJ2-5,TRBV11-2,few,TGTGCCAGCAGCTTAAGTCACCAAGAGACCCAGTACTTC,CASSLSHQETQYF
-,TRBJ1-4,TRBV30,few,TGTGCCTGGAGTCTCGGGAGGGGGAGGCCTCCAACTAATGAAAAACTGTTTTTT,CAWSLGRGRPPTNEKLFF
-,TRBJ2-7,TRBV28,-,TGTGCCAGCAGTTTGTCGCGATACGAGCAGTACTTC,CASSLSRYEQYF
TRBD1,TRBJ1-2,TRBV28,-,TGTGCCAGCATCGGGGGACAGGGCTACACCTTC,CASIGGQGYTF
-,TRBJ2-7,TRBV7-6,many,TGTGCCAGCAGCCAAATGATCGGGGGTGTCTACGAGCAGTACTTC,CASSQMIGGVYEQYF
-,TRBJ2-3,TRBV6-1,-,TGTGCCAGCAGTGCAATCCCCACGCAGTATTTT,CASSAIPTQYF
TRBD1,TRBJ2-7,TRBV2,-,TGTGCCAGCAGAGCCACAGGGGCGCCGTCCTACGAGCAGTACTTC,CASRATGAPSYEQYF
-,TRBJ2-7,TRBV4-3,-,TGCGCCAGCAGCCAGGAGCGGTTTTCGGGCTACGAGCAGTACTTC,CASSQERFSGYEQYF
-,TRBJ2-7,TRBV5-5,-,TGTGCCAGCAGCTTGGGCACGACACAGGCCTACGAGCAGTACTTC,CASSLGTTQAYEQYF
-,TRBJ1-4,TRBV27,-,TGTGCCAGCTCCCAGTTTCGAGGAGAAAAACTGTTTTTT,CASSQFRGEKLFF